The T cell receptor (beta chain) under discussion was sequenced for a study of chemoradiotherapy in HPV16-positive cancers. The study, taken as a whole, reports: Better recurrence-free survival went with HPV-responsive T-cell expansion in HPV16-positive patients. Only two HPV16-positive patients supplied the functional HPV-specificity definition.

Clones were read by immunoSEQ multiplex PCR, and TCRdb kept only the in-frame ones, dropping some. This sample carries approximately 5,400 clones, 70% to 80% of them seen once, and the ten largest clones take 25% to 35%. Trimming removed 3 bases at V and 6 bases at J, with 9 bases between. Germline CDR1 is WNHNN and CDR2 is SYGVQD (reference sequence). This CDR3 spans 13 amino acids. A word on this clone: The antigen is unknown.

This sequence joins TRBV10-1 and TRBJ1-5; D is uncertain. This TCR derives from a human donor with HPV-associated anogenital cancer. The biological material was taken from a patient who underwent chemoradiotherapy. The CDR3 DNA reads TGCGCCAGCAGTGATTCGGGAGGTCAGCCCCAGCATTTT. Translated, it gives CASSDSGGQPQHF.